These 20 T cell receptor beta chains were sequenced from one sample in a study of blood T cell repertoires in COVID-19 (dated by TCRdb to 2020 to 2021). To prepare the library, the immunoSEQ multiplex PCR assay was applied. Drawn from immuneACCESS, this table holds only the in-frame rearrangements with V and J called that TCRdb kept. Clones are partly lost; checked studies trace under half to an unresolved V gene and leave the rest unexplained. Counted in this sample were more than 120,000 clones; approximately 86% of them appeared once. The ten largest clones take up over 0.8% of the sample. The sequencing sample was made of peripheral blood. The receptors were sampled from a woman between 45 and 60 years old with acute or convalescent COVID-19.

The rearrangement links TRBV11-2 to TRBJ1-4; TRBD1 aligns across 7 bases. The CDR3 has 13 amino acids. After removal of 1 base from V and 8 bases from J, the junction contained 1 base not matched to a gene. CDR1 and CDR2 (germline): SGHAT, FQNNGV. CDR3 DNA: TGTGCCAGCAGCTTAGCAGGGGGGGAAAAACTGTTTTTT. It is translated as CASSLAGGEKLFF.

V and J are TRBV12-3 or TRBV12-4 and TRBJ2-1; D ambiguous. The CDR3 length is 13 residues. Deletions cut 1 base from V and 5 bases from J, with 6 bases between. CDR3 in amino acids: CASSLGANNEQFF. CDR3 coding DNA: TGTGCCAGCAGTTTAGGAGCAAACAATGAGCAGTTCTTC.

In its sample, this clone was seen once. The chain uses TRBV2 and TRBJ2-3, with 10 positions matching TRBD1. V shed 7 bases, J shed 3 bases, and the junction held 4 bases outside the gene matches. There are 14 residues in the CDR3. CDR1 SNHLY and CDR2 FYNNEI come from the germline V gene. CDR3 protein: CASTPDRGTDTQYF. Here the CDR3 DNA reads TGTGCCAGCACCCCGGACAGGGGGACAGATACGCAGTATTTT.

The chain employs TRBV19 and TRBJ1-2; 8 nucleotides align to TRBD1. Germline V gene sequence: CDR1 LNHDA, CDR2 SQIVND (reference sequence). V shed 1 base and J 1 base; nucleotides not matched to a gene: 8. The CDR3 contains 17 residues. The CDR3 DNA reads as TGTGCCAGTAGTATAGTATTCGGACAGGGCCTTAACTATGGCTACACCTTC. The encoded protein is CASSIVFGQGLNYGYTF.

The chain recombines TRBV27 with TRBJ2-7, with 8 bases identical to TRBD2. The V gene end was trimmed by 7 bases and the J gene end by 5 bases; junction bases not matched to a gene: 10. This CDR3 contains 14 residues. Germline values: CDR1 MNHEY, CDR2 SMNVEV (reference sequence). The CDR3 region has the DNA TGTGCCAGCAATCCGAGCGGGAGTATAAACGAGCAGTACTTC. Protein product: CASNPSGSINEQYF.

The chain couples TRBV5-1 to TRBJ1-1, with a tentative D call TRBD1 (5 bases). Germline V lookup: CDR1 SGHRS, CDR2 YFSETQ. This CDR3 has 14 amino acids. V dropped 3 bases and J dropped 7 bases, with 16 bases sitting between them. The CDR3 DNA is TGCGCCAGCAGCTCGCAGGGAGGGATCTTTGAAGCTTTCTTT. This translates into CASSSQGGIFEAFF.

As DNA, the CDR3 is TGTGCCAGCAGCTTGGGCAGCACCGGGGAGCTGTTTTTT. It is translated as CASSLGSTGELFF. The genes are TRBV5-6 and TRBJ2-2, with D unresolved. Germline V gene sequence: CDR1 SGHDT, CDR2 YYEEEE. The CDR3 is made up of 13 amino acids. Trimming cost V 0 bases and J 4 bases, with 4 bases left between them.

Many counts were recorded for this clone. The chain couples TRBV5-4 to TRBJ1-2; possible D gene TRBD1, 6 bases. The CDR3 length is 15 residues. Germline CDR1 SGHNT, CDR2 YYREEE (reference sequence). V lost 0 bases, J lost 2 bases, and 11 bases lay in between. Here the CDR3 DNA reads TGTGCCAGCAGCTTGGCTGCAGGGGCCAACTATGGCTACACCTTC. It specifies CASSLAAGANYGYTF.

This rearrangement joins TRBV5-1 to TRBJ1-1; D is uncertain. V lost 3 bases and J lost 4, with 13 bases in between. Germline CDR1 is SGHRS and CDR2 is YFSETQ. The CDR3 extends over 14 amino acids. CDR3 nucleotides: TGCGCCAGCAGCTGGGGAGTTACGGGCACTGAAGCTTTCTTT. This gives the protein CASSWGVTGTEAFF.

The chain combines TRBV5-4 with TRBJ2-7; possible D gene TRBD1, 5 bases. Germline loops: CDR1 SGHNT, CDR2 YYREEE (reference sequence). The CDR3 spans 15 residues. Trimming took off 0 bases at V and 0 bases at J, with 10 bases between the two ends. As DNA, the CDR3 is TGTGCCAGCAGCTTGGACAGGACCGTCTCCTACGAGCAGTACTTC. Translated, it gives CASSLDRTVSYEQYF. Filled out from reference TRBV5-4 and TRBJ2-7, the complete variable domain reads ETGVTQSPTHLIKTRGQQVTLRCSSQSGHNTVSWYQQALGQGPQFIFQYYREEENGRGNFPPRFSGLQFPNYSSELNVNALELDDSALYLCASSLDRTVSYEQYFGPGTRLTVT.

This chain joins TRBV4-1 and TRBJ2-2; 8 bases are a match to TRBD1. The CDR3 consists of 19 residues. Losses at the gene ends were 0 bases for V and 2 bases for J; bases not matched to a gene: 11. The germline V gene has CDR1 MGHRA and CDR2 YSYEKL. DNA for the CDR3: TGCGCCAGCAGCCAAGATGTATTCCGCAGGGGGCGAAACACCGGGGAGCTGTTTTTT. Protein: CASSQDVFRRGRNTGELFF.

Only one count was recorded for this clone. This chain uses TRBV5-5 with TRBJ1-6; 12 nucleotides match TRBD1. CDR1 is SGHKS, CDR2 YYEKEE, per germline (reference sequence). The CDR3 is 16 amino acids. Trimming took 3 bases from V and 9 from J; bases not matched to a gene: 7. The CDR3 protein is CASSSGDRGLRSPLHF. The CDR3 coding sequence is TGTGCCAGCAGCTCCGGGGACAGGGGGCTCCGTTCACCCCTCCACTTT.

This rearrangement joins TRBV7-2 to TRBJ2-2; 10 nucleotides match TRBD2. Germline CDR1 reads SGHTA; CDR2 reads FQGNSA. CDR3 size: 14 residues. J was trimmed by 6 bases and V by 6 bases; bases with no gene match: 4. The CDR3 loop reads CASRSAGGPGELFF. CDR3 sequence (DNA): TGTGCCAGCAGGTCAGCGGGAGGGCCCGGGGAGCTGTTTTTT.

The CDR3 sequence: CASSLGTRPSTDTQYF. CDR3 DNA: TGTGCCAGCAGTTTGGGGACAAGACCTAGCACAGATACGCAGTATTTT. This rearrangement joins TRBV27 to TRBJ2-3; the D gene is possibly TRBD1 (6 bases). Trimming took 3 bases from V and 0 from J, leaving 13 bases between them. The CDR3 has 16 residues. In germline, CDR1 is MNHEY, CDR2 SMNVEV (reference sequence).

This chain joins TRBV5-6 and TRBJ2-5; 11 nucleotides align to TRBD1. The ends lost 6 bases at V and 5 bases at J; junction bases unmatched: 9. There are 15 residues in the CDR3. The germline CDR1 and CDR2 sequences are SGHDT and YYEEEE. The CDR3: CASTVGQGAVETQYF. The CDR3, as DNA: TGTGCCAGCACCGTTGGACAGGGGGCAGTGGAGACCCAGTACTTC.

This chain links TRBV3-1 (or the pseudogene TRBV3-2) with TRBJ2-7, with TRBD2 identical over 12 bases. The junction had 2 bases not matched to a gene; V was cut back by 4 bases and J by 1 base. The CDR3 runs to 15 residues. CDR1 is LGHDT, CDR2 YNNKEL, per germline (reference sequence). In nucleotides, the CDR3 is TGTGCCAGCAGCCCGGGGACTAGCGGGTCCTACGAGCAGTACTTC. This gives the protein CASSPGTSGSYEQYF.

The CDR3 DNA reads TGCGCCAGCAGTGAGTCCGGTACAGATACGCAGTATTTT. It specifies CASSESGTDTQYF. V and J are TRBV10-1 and TRBJ2-3, with unresolved D. The CDR3 loop spans 13 amino acids. Trimming cost V 0 bases and J 3 bases, with 4 bases left between them. CDR1 and CDR2 from the germline V gene are WNHNN and SYGVQD (reference sequence).

This chain uses TRBV5-6 with TRBJ2-1, with 9 bases that match TRBD2. Trimming cost V 4 bases and J 4 bases; bases outside gene matches: 6. Looked up from germline, CDR1 is SGHDT and CDR2 is YYEEEE. This CDR3 has 15 amino acids. CDR3 sequence (DNA): TGTGCCAGCAGCCAGGGGCTAGCGGGGTACAATGAGCAGTTCTTC. Residues: CASSQGLAGYNEQFF.

The table lists this clone with a count of one. The chain is built from TRBV5-4 and TRBJ2-1; 16 nucleotides match TRBD2. The CDR3 spans 18 residues. With V trimmed by 4 bases and J by 5 bases, 9 bases remained unmatched. Germline CDR1 SGHNT, CDR2 YYREEE (reference sequence). The CDR3 reads CASSKPGLAGGPDNEQFF. The DNA for the CDR3 is TGTGCCAGCAGCAAACCGGGACTAGCGGGGGGGCCTGACAATGAGCAGTTCTTC.

This sequence joins TRBV6-6 and TRBJ2-2, with 7 bases matching TRBD2. This CDR3 is 14 amino acids long. Germline CDR1 MNHNY, CDR2 SVGAGI (reference sequence). V lost 8 bases and J lost 7; bases outside the gene matches: 10. The CDR3 is CASGWETSLGELFF. DNA for the CDR3: TGTGCCAGCGGGTGGGAGACTAGCCTCGGGGAGCTGTTTTTT.